This TCR beta chain was identified in a study of T cells in Graves' hyperthyroidism and ophthalmopathy. Study-wide results and caveats: The majority of expanded thyroid clonotypes above 0.001 also appeared in blood.

The V gene lost 4 bases and the J gene lost 4 bases, with 16 bases spanning the gap. Germline-derived CDR1 and CDR2 are ENHRY and SYGVKD. This CDR3 contains 15 residues. Concerning this clonotype: Antigen specificity is unknown.

RNA transcripts provided the source from which TCR beta CDR3 regions were amplified. The HTBI primer set drove a first-round RT-PCR of the TCR CDR3. TCRdb reprocessed the multiplex PCR reads via MiXCR and lists one record per CDR3 protein. The sample contains hundreds of thousands of distinct CDR3 sequences, roughly a sixth of which appear only once. Diagnosis rested on symptoms, serum thyroxine and TRAb, thyroid ultrasound, and orbital computed tomography. The clonotype originates from a woman in her forties or fifties with Graves' hyperthyroidism that later progressed to Graves' ophthalmopathy. This chain joins TRBV10-3 and TRBJ2-5; D is undetermined. Sequencing input: blood. The CDR3 sequence: CAISVLVGFGETQYF. DNA for the CDR3: TGTGCCATCAGTGTGCTGGTGGGGTTTGGAGAGACCCAGTACTTC.